One sample yielded the 2 T cell receptor beta chains listed below, sequenced in a study of blood T cells in healthy people across ages. Alongside a J-beta primer mix, a sample-barcoded 5' primer served in a second PCR lasting roughly 6 to 11 cycles. TCRdb independently ran MiXCR on the 5' RACE reads; one entry per CDR3 protein. The data show 650,000 to 1,000,000 distinct CDR3 sequences, with 35% to 40% seen just once and around 13% held by the top ten. Specimen: blood. The receptors were gathered from a man between 18 and 29 years old in good health.

CDR3 DNA sequence: TGCAGCGTGGACGGGGCAGGCTGCGAGCAGTACTTC. Amino acid sequence: CSVDGAGCEQYF. V usage is TRBV29-1 and J usage is TRBJ2-5; D is possibly TRBD1 or TRBD2 (5 bases each). The tail of the sequence fits TRBJ2-7 better, so the J call may be wrong. CDR1 SQVTM and CDR2 ANQGSEA come from the germline V gene. This CDR3 comprises 12 residues.

Of note for this clonotype: This could be a read error, since a much larger clone is one nucleotide away. This sequence joins TRBV25-1 and TRBJ2-1; D gene unclear. CDR3 size: 13 residues. Between the trimmed V and J ends, which lost 4 bases and 13 bases, there was a span of 17 bases. Germline V gene sequence: CDR1 MGHDK, CDR2 SYGVNS. In DNA form, the CDR3 reads TGTGCCAGCAGTGGCTCGTCCCAAGAGACCCAGTTCTTC. Its protein is CASSGSSQETQFF.